These 17 T cell receptor beta chains were sequenced from one sample in a study of T cell responses to AZD1222 COVID-19 vaccine. Some clones are missing from TCRdb's copy, which holds only in-frame ones; the method was immunoSEQ multiplex PCR. The sample lists about 260,000 clones; 80% to 95% were seen once. The sample here was peripheral blood, taken on day 0 of AZD1222 vaccination. These receptors were taken from an adult in good health.

This clone was seen a handful of times. The rearrangement links TRBV7-8 to TRBJ1-6; D possibly corresponds to TRBD1 (6 bases). Germline lookup yields CDR1 SGHVS and CDR2 FQNEAQ. V lost 4 bases and J lost 4, with 8 bases in between. This CDR3 comprises 14 residues. CDR3 DNA sequence: TGTGCCAGCAGCTCGACAGGTTATAATTCACCCCTCCACTTT. This encodes CASSSTGYNSPLHF.

The CDR3 region is CASSHKTGSPKIHFYGYTF. CDR3 DNA sequence: TGTGCCAGCAGTCATAAGACAGGGTCACCAAAAATACACTTCTATGGCTACACCTTC. The chain couples TRBV27 to TRBJ1-2; 7 nucleotides match TRBD1. CDR1 is MNHEY, CDR2 SMNVEV, per germline (reference sequence). This CDR3 has 19 amino acids. The ends lost 5 bases at V and 4 bases at J; junction bases unmatched: 22.

J is TRBJ2-3 and V is TRBV5-1, with D possibly being TRBD2 (6 bases). The germline V gene encodes CDR1 SGHRS and CDR2 YFSETQ. The CDR3 spans 18 residues. The V gene lost 0 bases and the J gene lost 0 bases, with 17 bases spanning the gap. DNA of the CDR3: TGCGCCAGCAGCTTGGGGACTAACATACGAGGAAGCACAGATACGCAGTATTTT. Protein product: CASSLGTNIRGSTDTQYF.

This rearrangement joins TRBV29-1 to TRBJ2-4; the match to TRBD1 covers 12 bases. The V segment lost 6 bases and the J segment 9 bases; nucleotides outside the gene matches: 12. CDR3 length: 15 residues. Germline CDR1 reads SQVTM; CDR2 reads ANQGSEA. CDR3 protein: CSVAGTGTGGGIQYF. The CDR3 DNA follows: TGCAGCGTGGCTGGGACCGGGACAGGGGGCGGCATTCAGTACTTC.

This chain joins TRBV27 and TRBJ2-1; TRBD2 matches at 16 bases. Germline lookup yields CDR1 MNHEY and CDR2 SMNVEV (reference sequence). The CDR3 has 16 residues. Losses at the gene ends were 5 bases for V and 7 bases for J; bases not matched to a gene: 5. CDR3: CASSPGLAGGENEQFF. The CDR3 DNA sequence: TGTGCCAGCAGTCCGGGACTAGCGGGAGGGGAGAATGAGCAGTTCTTC.

V gene TRBV4-2 combines with J gene TRBJ2-7; D gene unclear. Trimming removed 1 base from V and 4 bases from J, with 17 bases in between. CDR1 LGHNA and CDR2 YNFKEQ come from the germline V gene. This CDR3 comprises 16 residues. The CDR3 sequence is CASSQALTDFGYEQYF. The CDR3 DNA sequence: TGTGCCAGCAGCCAAGCTCTCACTGACTTTGGGTACGAGCAGTACTTC.

The chain is built from TRBV2 and TRBJ2-7, with D unclear. V lost 2 bases and J lost 6, with 5 bases in between. From germline, CDR1 is SNHLY and CDR2 FYNNEI. CDR3 length: 11 amino acids. The CDR3 protein is CASSETGEQYF. For the CDR3, the DNA is TGTGCCAGCAGTGAAACTGGCGAGCAGTACTTC.

This clone was observed a few times. The chain uses TRBV5-8 and TRBJ2-7; unclear D gene. The CDR3 spans 11 residues. The germline V gene encodes CDR1 SGHTS and CDR2 YDEGEE. Trimming shortened V by 2 bases and J by 2 bases, and 2 bases separated the two germline ends. This chain's CDR3 is CASSFTYEQYF. CDR3 bases: TGTGCCAGCAGCTTCACCTACGAGCAGTACTTC. Based on the CDR3 plus reference TRBV5-8 and TRBJ2-7, the full variable domain is EAGVTQSPTHLIKTRGQQATLRCSPISGHTSVYWYQQALGLGLQFLLWYDEGEERNRGNFPPRFSGRQFPNYSSELNVNALELEDSALYLCASSFTYEQYFGPGTRLTVT.

The chain has TRBV4-1 and TRBJ1-2; 12 nucleotides agree with TRBD1. The CDR3 is made up of 18 amino acids. The germline V gene has CDR1 MGHRA and CDR2 YSYEKL. After removal of 0 bases from V and 7 bases from J, the junction contained 12 bases not matched to a gene. The CDR3 loop is CASSQDDRPGQGAVGYTF. As DNA, the CDR3 is TGCGCCAGCAGCCAAGACGACCGACCGGGACAGGGGGCGGTTGGCTACACCTTC.

This clone came up a few times. The chain couples TRBV6-2 or TRBV6-3 to TRBJ2-7, with D tentatively TRBD2 (6 bases). This CDR3 region has 13 residues. Looked up from germline, CDR1 is MNHEY and CDR2 is SVGEGT. The V and J ends lost 4 bases and 3 bases respectively, with 10 bases between them. CDR3 nucleotides: TGTGCCAGCAGTTTGGAGGAGGGCTACGAGCAGTACTTC. Translating it yields CASSLEEGYEQYF.

The chain has TRBV25-1 and TRBJ1-6; a weak D match, TRBD1 (6 bases). The V gene's germline CDR1 is MGHDK and CDR2 SYGVNS. This CDR3 has 14 residues. V shed 5 bases and J shed 9 bases, with 14 bases lying between them. This CDR3 reads CASSLIRGGSPLHF. The CDR3 DNA sequence: TGTGCCAGCAGTTTAATAAGGGGGGGTTCACCCCTCCACTTT.

The V gene is TRBV7-8, the J gene TRBJ1-5; D is perhaps TRBD1 (6 bases). Germline V lookup: CDR1 SGHVS, CDR2 FQNEAQ. Trimming took off 5 bases at V and 7 bases at J, with 24 bases between the two ends. The CDR3 is 17 amino acids. DNA for the CDR3: TGTGCCAGCAGCCGAGGGGGTCGGCCTCGGGAAAAGCAGCCCCAGCATTTT. The encoded protein is CASSRGGRPREKQPQHF.

The rearrangement joins TRBV6-5 to TRBJ2-7; unclear D gene. The CDR3 sequence is 15 residues long. In germline, CDR1 is MNHEY, CDR2 SVGAGI. Trimming removed 0 bases from V and 2 bases from J, with 11 bases in between. DNA of the CDR3: TGTGCCAGCAGTTACTCGATTGGCCAGACCTACGAGCAGTACTTC. It codes for CASSYSIGQTYEQYF.

The genes are TRBV9 and TRBJ1-4; unclear D gene. This CDR3 is 15 amino acids long. Germline lookup yields CDR1 SGDLS and CDR2 YYNGEE. Trimming stripped 0 bases from V and 2 bases from J, with 8 bases between. The CDR3 reads CASSVGQGTNEKLFF. The CDR3 DNA follows: TGTGCCAGCAGCGTAGGGCAAGGGACTAATGAAAAACTGTTTTTT.

The chain carries TRBV28 and TRBJ1-6, with unresolved D. Germline CDR1 and CDR2: MDHEN and SYDVKM. This CDR3 has 15 amino acids. With 4 bases removed from V and 10 bases from J, the gap between germline ends came to 17 bases. CDR3 amino acids: CASSSLFGSYSPLHF. The CDR3 nucleotides read TGTGCCAGCAGTTCCCTCTTCGGGTCTTACTCACCCCTCCACTTT.

CDR3 amino acids: CASSLGRGHGYTF. CDR3 sequence (DNA): TGTGCCAGCAGTTTGGGTAGGGGCCATGGCTACACCTTC. The chain has TRBV12-3 or TRBV12-4 and TRBJ1-2, with D possibly being TRBD1 (5 bases). This CDR3 is built from 13 residues. Trimming took 3 bases from V and 6 from J, leaving 11 bases between them.

This chain links TRBV2 with TRBJ2-7, with 7 bases identical to TRBD1. This CDR3 region has 13 residues. Trimming took 7 bases from V and 4 from J; bases not matched to a gene: 7. CDR1 SNHLY and CDR2 FYNNEI come from the germline V gene. CDR3 sequence: CASKETGPYEQYF. Written as DNA, the CDR3 is TGTGCCAGCAAGGAGACAGGGCCGTACGAGCAGTACTTC.